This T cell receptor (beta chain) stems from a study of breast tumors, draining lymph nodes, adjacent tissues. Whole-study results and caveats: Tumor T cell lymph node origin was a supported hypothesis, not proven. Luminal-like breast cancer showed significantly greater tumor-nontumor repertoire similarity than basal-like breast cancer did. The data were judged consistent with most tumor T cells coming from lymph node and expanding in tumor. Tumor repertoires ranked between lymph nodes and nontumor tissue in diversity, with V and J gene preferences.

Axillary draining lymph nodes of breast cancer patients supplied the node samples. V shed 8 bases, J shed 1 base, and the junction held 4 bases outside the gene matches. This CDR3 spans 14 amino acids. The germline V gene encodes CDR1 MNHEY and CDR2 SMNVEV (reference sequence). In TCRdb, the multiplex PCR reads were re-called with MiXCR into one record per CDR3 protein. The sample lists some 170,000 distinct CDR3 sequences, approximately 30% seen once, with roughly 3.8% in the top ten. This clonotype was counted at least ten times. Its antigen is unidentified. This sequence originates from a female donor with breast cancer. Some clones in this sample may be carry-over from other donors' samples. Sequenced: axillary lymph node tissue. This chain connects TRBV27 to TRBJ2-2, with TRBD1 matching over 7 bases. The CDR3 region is CASRGGKNTGELFF. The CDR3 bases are TGTGCCAGCCGAGGGGGCAAGAACACCGGGGAGCTGTTTTTT.